The clone carrying this T cell receptor (beta chain) is categorized as medium-sized. TCRdb itself ran the 5' RACE reads through MiXCR, one entry per CDR3 protein. Of 63,000 or so distinct CDR3 sequences listed, around 15% are singletons. The data stem from a study of T cells of healthy individuals. In germline, CDR1 is MRHNA, CDR2 SNTAGT. This CDR3 has 14 amino acids. Between the trimmed V and J ends, which lost 3 bases and 0 bases, there was a span of 6 bases. This rearrangement joins TRBV6-4 to TRBJ2-1, with a weak D call TRBD1 (6 bases). The origin of this receptor is a human donor in good health. The CDR3 nucleotides are TGTGCCAGCAGTGAGGACAGCTCCTACAATGAGCAGTTCTTC. It translates to CASSEDSSYNEQFF.